This TCR beta chain was sequenced for a study of blood T cell repertoires in COVID-19. Study as a whole: T cells, B-cell-depleted T cells, or PBMCs provided the cDNA or gDNA that served as material.

Source study methods: The authors estimated nucleated cell counts from reference gene primer amplification. Only in-frame clones appear in the TCRdb table, and some are missing; sequencing was by immunoSEQ multiplex PCR. V, J and clone size are taken as reported in that table, and D and trimming were inferred from the DNA itself. The table includes about 140,000 clones, roughly 80% detected once. V lost 1 base, J lost 5 bases, and 13 bases lay in between. In germline, CDR1 is PRHDT, CDR2 FYEKMQ (reference sequence). The CDR3 has 15 amino acids. Across about two dozen US areas, participants ranged in age from about 18 to 90 years. Participants' own reports of clinical history determined their cohort assignment.

This receptor was taken from a man aged 35 to 55 with acute COVID-19. V usage is TRBV13 and J usage is TRBJ2-3; D may be TRBD1 (5 bases). The specimen sequenced was PBMCs or T cells enriched from blood (not recorded which). This chain's CDR3 is CASSLDSGFIDTQYF. The CDR3 DNA sequence: TGTGCCAGCAGCTTAGATTCAGGGTTTATAGATACGCAGTATTTT. The variable domain in full, completed from reference TRBV13 and TRBJ2-3, reads AAGVIQSPRHLIKEKRETATLKCYPIPRHDTVYWYQQGPGQDPQFLISFYEKMQSDKGSIPDRFSAQQFSDYHSELNMSSLELGDSALYFCASSLDSGFIDTQYFGPGTRLTVL.